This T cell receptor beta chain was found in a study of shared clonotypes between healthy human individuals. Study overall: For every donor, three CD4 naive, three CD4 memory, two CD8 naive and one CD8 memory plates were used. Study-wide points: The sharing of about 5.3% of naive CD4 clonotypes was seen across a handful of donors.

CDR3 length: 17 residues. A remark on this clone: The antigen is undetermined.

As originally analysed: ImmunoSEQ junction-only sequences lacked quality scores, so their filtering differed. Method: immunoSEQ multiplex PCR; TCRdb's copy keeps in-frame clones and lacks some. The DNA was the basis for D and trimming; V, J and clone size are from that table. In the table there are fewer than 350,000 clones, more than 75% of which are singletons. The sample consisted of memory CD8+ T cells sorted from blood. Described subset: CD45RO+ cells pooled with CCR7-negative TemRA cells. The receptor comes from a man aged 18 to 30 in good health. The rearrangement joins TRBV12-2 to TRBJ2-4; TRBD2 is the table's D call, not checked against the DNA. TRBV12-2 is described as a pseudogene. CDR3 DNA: TGTGCAAGTCGCCTCCGCGGGGACTTGCTAGCCAAAAACATTCAGTACTTC. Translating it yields CASRLRGDLLAKNIQYF.